This T cell receptor beta chain was observed in a study of a mutant IDH1 vaccine in newly diagnosed glioma. As for the study in general: Vaccine administration was initiated 4-6 weeks following radiotherapy alone, or with temozolomide cycles. Most patients had received both radiotherapy and temozolomide, the prior options being radiotherapy, temozolomide, or both. Whole-study results and caveats: Apparently, pseudoprogression bore no relation to changes among the top peripheral T cell clonotypes.

Described time point: week 35, safety follow-up. The investigators gave 300 ug of mutant IDH1 20-mer peptide in each vaccine dose, together with topical imiquimod. Patients came in for eight vaccinations, in weeks 1, 3, 5, 7, 11, 15, 19 and 23. The assay was immunoSEQ multiplex PCR, and TCRdb's table has in-frame clones only and misses some. The repertoire consists of roughly 26,000 clones, with around four fifths occurring once and the leading ten covering about a third. A word on this clone: No antigen is known for it.

The V gene lost 1 base and the J gene lost 5 bases, with 14 bases spanning the gap. In germline, CDR1 is SEHNR, CDR2 FQNEAQ (reference sequence). The CDR3 runs to 15 residues. The chain couples TRBV7-9 to TRBJ1-2; possible D gene TRBD1, 6 bases. The sample was PBMCs, taken from a glioma patient whose treatment included an IDH1 peptide vaccine. This TCR came from a man aged 30 to 45 with glioma. The CDR3 sequence: CASSLGSGADYGYTF. Here the CDR3 DNA reads TGTGCCAGCAGCTTAGGGTCAGGGGCCGATTATGGCTACACCTTC.